The clone carrying this T cell receptor beta chain was seen at least ten times. Germline CDR1 and CDR2: KGHDR and SFDVKD. The CDR3 extends over 16 amino acids. J gave up 2 bases and V 7 bases, and 7 bases lay outside the gene matches. The entry originates in a study of blood T cell repertoires in COVID-19. Overall study context: Collection of acute and convalescent COVID-19 samples took place in the United States, Italy and Spain.

The assay was immunoSEQ multiplex PCR, and TCRdb's table has in-frame clones only and misses some. The data contain approximately 150,000 clones, 65% to 90% of them singletons. Sequenced: PBMCs or T cells enriched from blood (not recorded which). The chain employs TRBV24-1 and TRBJ2-3; 11 positions agree with TRBD2. The source is a man aged 50-60 years who had recovered from COVID-19. In nucleotides, the CDR3 is TGTGCCACCAGACGGACTAGCGGGTCATACACAGATACGCAGTATTTT. Protein product: CATRRTSGSYTDTQYF.